Listed here are 25 T cell receptor beta chains from one sample, sequenced in a study of cytomegalovirus exposure and HLA in healthy donors. 60 Vbeta and 13 Jbeta primers were used in PCR. TCRdb keeps only in-frame clones here, not all; method: immunoSEQ multiplex PCR. The sample includes roughly 200,000 clones, 80% to 90% of them seen just once. The material sequenced was PBMCs. These receptors were taken from a man between 25 and 39 years old in good health and CMV-seronegative.

In its sample, this clone was seen once. CDR3 nucleotide sequence: TGCGCCAGCAGCTCCGGGACAGGGTTGTACGAGCAGTACTTC. It codes for CASSSGTGLYEQYF. The gene calls are TRBV5-1 and TRBJ2-7; TRBD1 matches at 9 bases. Germline V gene data show CDR1 as SGHRS and CDR2 as YFSETQ. V lost 3 bases and J lost 4; bases outside the gene matches: 5. There are 14 residues in the CDR3. Supplemented by reference TRBV5-1 and TRBJ2-7, the full variable domain reads KAGVTQTPRYLIKTRGQQVTLSCSPISGHRSVSWYQQTPGQGLQFLFEYFSETQRNKGNFPGRFSGRQFSNSRSEMNVSTLELGDSALYLCASSSGTGLYEQYFGPGTRLTVT.

This chain joins TRBV2 and TRBJ2-3; 7 bases are a match to TRBD1. There are 15 residues in the CDR3. Germline CDR1 SNHLY, CDR2 FYNNEI. With 6 bases clipped from V and 6 bases from J, the junction kept 12 bases outside the gene matches. DNA for the CDR3: TGTGCCAGCAGATGGGACAGAGGTCTAACGGATACGCAGTATTTT. Its protein product is CASRWDRGLTDTQYF. The full variable domain, its missing parts supplied by reference TRBV2 and TRBJ2-3, is EPEVTQTPSHQVTQMGQEVILRCVPISNHLYFYWYRQILGQKVEFLVSFYNNEISEKSEIFDDQFSVERPDGSNFTLKIRSTKLEDSAMYFCASRWDRGLTDTQYFGPGTRLTVL.

This clone showed up just a few times. This CDR3 is also generated by other DNA sequences in the sample. This chain joins TRBV5-6 and TRBJ1-1; TRBD1 matches 8 bases. Trimming cost V 3 bases and J 0 bases; bases outside gene matches: 1. Germline V CDR1 and CDR2: SGHDT, YYEEEE. This CDR3 has 14 residues. The CDR3 DNA reads TGTGCCAGCAGCTGGGACAGGATGAACACTGAAGCTTTCTTT. Amino acids: CASSWDRMNTEAFF. Variable domain in full (rest from reference TRBV5-6 and TRBJ1-1): DAGVTQSPTHLIKTRGQQVTLRCSPKSGHDTVSWYQQALGQGPQFIFQYYEEEERQRGNFPDRFSGHQFPNYSSELNVNALLLGDSALYLCASSWDRMNTEAFFGQGTRLTVV.

This clone was detected a few times. V and J are TRBV18 and TRBJ2-3, with 8 bases that match TRBD2. The CDR3 loop spans 16 amino acids. J lost 3 bases, V lost 3 bases, and 8 bases had no gene match. Germline V lookup: CDR1 KGHSH, CDR2 LQKENI. The CDR3 DNA sequence: TGTGCCAGCTCACCCCGACGGGGGGGCCATACAGATACGCAGTATTTT. It translates to CASSPRRGGHTDTQYF.

This clone is a singleton in its sample. The CDR3 protein is CASSSRTALDYGYTF. The DNA for the CDR3 is TGTGCCAGCAGCTCGAGGACAGCTTTGGACTATGGCTACACCTTC. This chain connects TRBV7-4 to TRBJ1-2; D perhaps matches TRBD1 (6 bases). Looked up from germline, CDR1 is SGHVT and CDR2 is SQSDAQ. The CDR3 covers 15 residues. Trimming left V 4 bases short and J 3 bases short, with 15 bases between.

This CDR3 reads CASSVQLGGEQFF. Here the CDR3 DNA reads TGTGCCAGCAGCGTACAACTAGGCGGAGAGCAGTTCTTC. V gene TRBV9 combines with J gene TRBJ2-1, with D possibly matching TRBD2 (5 bases). Deletions cut 1 base from V and 10 bases from J, with 12 bases between. The CDR3 extends over 13 amino acids. The germline V gene has CDR1 SGDLS and CDR2 YYNGEE.

CDR3 sequence (DNA): TGTGCCAGCAGCTCCCCAGGCAGCGGGGGGAATGAGCAGTTCTTC. Translating it yields CASSSPGSGGNEQFF. The J gene is TRBJ2-1, the V gene TRBV7-9, with 9 bases fitting TRBD2. The CDR3 length is 15 residues. V gave up 4 bases and J gave up 7 bases; unmatched junction bases: 8. Per the germline V gene, CDR1 is SEHNR and CDR2 is FQNEAQ (reference sequence).

The chain carries TRBV28 and TRBJ1-2; D may be TRBD1 (6 bases). From germline, CDR1 is MDHEN and CDR2 SYDVKM. Trimming left V 5 bases short and J 6 bases short, with 13 bases between. The CDR3 is 13 residues long. The CDR3 loop is CASSQGLGDGYTF. The CDR3 nucleotides are TGTGCCAGCAGTCAGGGGTTAGGGGATGGCTACACCTTC.

The V gene is TRBV28, the J gene TRBJ2-4; D possibly corresponds to TRBD1 (6 bases). V was shortened by 8 bases and J by 10 bases, with 15 bases between the two germline ends. Germline V gene sequence: CDR1 MDHEN, CDR2 SYDVKM. This CDR3 is 12 amino acids long. The CDR3 sequence is CASGGQRGIQYF. The CDR3 coding sequence is TGTGCCAGCGGGGGCCAAAGGGGTATTCAGTACTTC.

The chain links TRBV19 to TRBJ2-3; D not certain. Germline CDR1 is LNHDA and CDR2 is SQIVND (reference sequence). Trimming left V 0 bases short and J 0 bases short, with 7 bases between. This CDR3 is 15 amino acids long. This chain's CDR3 is CASSIDSRSTDTQYF. CDR3 DNA: TGTGCCAGTAGTATAGATTCGCGTAGCACAGATACGCAGTATTTT.

The chain couples TRBV2 to TRBJ2-3, with D unresolved. CDR3 length equals 16 residues. From germline, CDR1 is SNHLY and CDR2 FYNNEI. V was cut by 3 bases and J by 6 bases, with 19 bases left in between. The chain's CDR3 is CASSDPSTSRRDTQYF. The DNA of the CDR3 is TGTGCCAGCAGTGATCCTTCGACATCCCGTCGGGATACGCAGTATTTT.

The sample holds one count of this clone. The chain is built from TRBV6-1 and TRBJ2-3, with a weak D call TRBD2 (5 bases). With 6 bases removed from V and 2 bases from J, the gap between germline ends came to 9 bases. Looked up from germline, CDR1 is MNHNS and CDR2 is SASEGT. The CDR3 is made up of 13 amino acids. The CDR3: CASRTGYTDTQYF. The DNA for the CDR3 is TGTGCCAGCAGGACGGGGTACACAGATACGCAGTATTTT.

The chain couples TRBV4-1 to TRBJ1-3; D ambiguous. This CDR3 has 14 residues. Germline-derived CDR1 and CDR2 are MGHRA and YSYEKL. V was shortened by 4 bases and J by 1 base, with 8 bases between the two germline ends. The CDR3 reads CASSRPGSGNTIYF. For the CDR3, the DNA is TGCGCCAGCAGCCGGCCGGGTTCTGGAAACACCATATATTTT.

The gene calls are TRBV7-3 and TRBJ1-6; possible D gene TRBD1, 5 bases. CDR3 length equals 13 residues. Trimming pared 0 bases from V and 9 bases from J, leaving 6 bases between. Per the germline V gene, CDR1 is SGHTA and CDR2 is FQGTGA. The CDR3 loop reads CASSLTRGSPLHF. The DNA for the CDR3 is TGTGCCAGCAGCTTAACTAGGGGTTCACCCCTCCACTTT.

The rearrangement joins TRBV7-3 to TRBJ1-1, with TRBD1 matching 8 bases. CDR1 is SGHTA, CDR2 FQGTGA, per germline. Trimming removed 5 bases from V and 7 bases from J; junction bases left unmatched: 9. CDR3 length equals 14 residues. The DNA of the CDR3 is TGTGCCAGCAGCACTACAGGGGGAGACGGTGAAGCTTTCTTT. It codes for CASSTTGGDGEAFF.

The chain joins TRBV29-1 to TRBJ1-3; the match to TRBD1 covers 8 bases. V shed 7 bases, J shed 2 bases, and the junction held 1 base outside the gene matches. This CDR3 region has 12 residues. Germline CDR1 reads SQVTM; CDR2 reads ANQGSEA. CDR3 DNA sequence: TGCAGCGGACAGGGGACTGGAAACACCATATATTTT. Translating gives CSGQGTGNTIYF.

J is TRBJ2-2 and V is TRBV27; D gene ambiguous. This CDR3 contains 12 residues. Germline loops: CDR1 MNHEY, CDR2 SMNVEV (reference sequence). V was shortened by 6 bases and J by 3 bases, with 5 bases between the two germline ends. This chain's CDR3 is CASRLYTGELFF. Written as DNA, the CDR3 is TGTGCCAGCAGACTTTACACCGGGGAGCTGTTTTTT.

In this sample, this clone turned up once. This chain uses TRBV7-9 with TRBJ2-7; the D is unclear. With 1 base removed from V and 0 bases from J, the gap between germline ends came to 7 bases. CDR3 length: 14 residues. Germline V lookup: CDR1 SEHNR, CDR2 FQNEAQ (reference sequence). CDR3 loop: CASSLEESSYEQYF. Written as DNA, the CDR3 is TGTGCCAGCAGCTTAGAAGAGAGCTCCTACGAGCAGTACTTC.

The V call is TRBV27, the J call TRBJ2-1, with 9 bases lining up with TRBD2. The CDR3 contains 14 residues. Germline V gene data show CDR1 as MNHEY and CDR2 as SMNVEV (reference sequence). Trimming took 9 bases from V and 4 from J; bases not matched to a gene: 7. The CDR3 DNA sequence: TGTGCCAGTCGTAGCGGGGGCGTTTACAATGAGCAGTTCTTC. Encoded protein: CASRSGGVYNEQFF.

This chain uses TRBV9 with TRBJ2-5, with D perhaps matching TRBD1 (6 bases). Germline V gene sequence: CDR1 SGDLS, CDR2 YYNGEE. V was cut by 4 bases and J by 4 bases, with 17 bases left in between. CDR3 length: 15 amino acids. CDR3 coding DNA: TGTGCCAGCAGCTCAGCAGGGGTAGCAGGAGAGACCCAGTACTTC. Its translation: CASSSAGVAGETQYF.

The sample holds one count of this clone. This chain connects TRBV2 to TRBJ2-1; no clear D gene. CDR1 and CDR2 (germline): SNHLY, FYNNEI. Trimming removed 11 bases from V and 4 bases from J, with 15 bases in between. This CDR3 comprises 13 residues. CDR3 loop: CAGEPNSYNEQFF. The CDR3 DNA is TGTGCCGGTGAACCGAACAGTTACAATGAGCAGTTCTTC.

This chain uses TRBV7-6 with TRBJ1-1; tentative D call: TRBD1 (6 bases). Germline loops: CDR1 SGHVS, CDR2 FNYEAQ. The CDR3 is 14 amino acids. Trimming pared 0 bases from V and 5 bases from J, leaving 10 bases between. The CDR3 DNA follows: TGTGCCAGCAGCTTAGCCCGCAGGGGTACTGAAGCTTTCTTT. The encoded protein is CASSLARRGTEAFF.

V gene TRBV27 combines with J gene TRBJ2-7; D is ambiguous. The CDR3 is made up of 16 amino acids. In germline, CDR1 is MNHEY, CDR2 SMNVEV (reference sequence). V lost 6 bases to trimming and J lost 0 bases, with 18 bases between them. CDR3 loop: CASRPSWQASSYEQYF. CDR3 coding DNA: TGTGCCAGCAGACCCTCCTGGCAGGCGAGCTCCTACGAGCAGTACTTC.

This chain connects TRBV6-5 to TRBJ2-1; tentatively, D is TRBD1 (5 bases). The germline V gene encodes CDR1 MNHEY and CDR2 SVGAGI. The CDR3 has 14 residues. V was shortened by 6 bases and J by 5 bases, with 14 bases between the two germline ends. The CDR3 spells CASRRRTMDNEQFF. The CDR3 DNA reads TGTGCCAGCAGGCGTCGGACAATGGACAATGAGCAGTTCTTC.

The table lists this clone with a count of one. Here the CDR3 reads CATKRGPNTEAFF. The CDR3 DNA is TGTGCCACCAAAAGAGGGCCAAACACTGAAGCTTTCTTT. The V gene is TRBV15, the J gene TRBJ1-1, with unresolved D. The CDR3 has 13 residues. Germline CDR1 LNHNV, CDR2 YYDKDF (reference sequence). V was pared by 7 bases and J by 2 bases, with 11 bases between. Together with reference TRBV15 and TRBJ1-1, the CDR3 gives the full variable domain: DAMVIQNPRYQVTQFGKPVTLSCSQTLNHNVMYWYQQKSSQAPKLLFHYYDKDFNNEADTPDNFQSRRPNTSFCFLDIRSPGLGDTAMYLCATKRGPNTEAFFGQGTRLTVV.